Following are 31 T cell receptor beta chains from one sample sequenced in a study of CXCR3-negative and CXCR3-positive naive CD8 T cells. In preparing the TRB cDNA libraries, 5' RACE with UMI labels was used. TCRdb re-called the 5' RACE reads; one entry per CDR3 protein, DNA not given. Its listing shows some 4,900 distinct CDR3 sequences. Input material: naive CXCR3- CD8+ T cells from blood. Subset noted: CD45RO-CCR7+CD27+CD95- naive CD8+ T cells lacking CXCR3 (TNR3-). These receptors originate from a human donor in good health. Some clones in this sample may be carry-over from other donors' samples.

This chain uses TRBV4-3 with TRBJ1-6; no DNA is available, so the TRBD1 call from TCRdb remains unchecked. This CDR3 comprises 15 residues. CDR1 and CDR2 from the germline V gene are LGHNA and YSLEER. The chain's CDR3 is CASSQAGTGGSPLHF.

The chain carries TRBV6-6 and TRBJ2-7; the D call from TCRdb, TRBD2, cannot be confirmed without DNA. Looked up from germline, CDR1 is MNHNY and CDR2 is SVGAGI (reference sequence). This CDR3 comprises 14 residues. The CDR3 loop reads CASNPVALTYEQYF.

The CDR3 spells CSCAGGPNTEAFF. This chain connects TRBV29-1 to TRBJ1-1. This CDR3 is 13 amino acids long. Germline-derived CDR1 and CDR2 are SQVTM and ANQGSEA.

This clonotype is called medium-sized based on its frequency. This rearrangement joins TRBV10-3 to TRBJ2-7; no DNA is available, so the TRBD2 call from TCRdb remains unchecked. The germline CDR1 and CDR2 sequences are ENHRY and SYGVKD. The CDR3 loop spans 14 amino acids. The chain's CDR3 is CAIKSGESSYEQYF.

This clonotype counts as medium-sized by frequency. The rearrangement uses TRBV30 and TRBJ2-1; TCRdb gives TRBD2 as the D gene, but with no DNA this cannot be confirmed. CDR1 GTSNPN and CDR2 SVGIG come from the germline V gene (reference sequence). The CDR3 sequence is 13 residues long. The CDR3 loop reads CAWSTDSLNEQFF.

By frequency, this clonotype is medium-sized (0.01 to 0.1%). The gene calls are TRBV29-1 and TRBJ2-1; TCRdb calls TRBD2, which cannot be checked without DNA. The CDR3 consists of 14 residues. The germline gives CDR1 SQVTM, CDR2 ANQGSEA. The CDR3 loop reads CSGTSGNLYNEQFF.

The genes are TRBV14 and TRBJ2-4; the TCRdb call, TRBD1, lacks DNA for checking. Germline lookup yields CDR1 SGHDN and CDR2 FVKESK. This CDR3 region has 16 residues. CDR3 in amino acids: CASSPRHSGAKNIQYF.

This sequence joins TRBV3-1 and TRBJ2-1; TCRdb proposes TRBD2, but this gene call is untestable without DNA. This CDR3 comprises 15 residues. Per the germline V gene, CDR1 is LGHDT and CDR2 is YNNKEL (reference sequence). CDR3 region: CASSRTSGGADEQFF.

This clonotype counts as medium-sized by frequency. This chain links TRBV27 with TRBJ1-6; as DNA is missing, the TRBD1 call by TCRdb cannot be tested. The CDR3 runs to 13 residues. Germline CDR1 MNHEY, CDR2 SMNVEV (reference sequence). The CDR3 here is CASRGRVNSPLHF.

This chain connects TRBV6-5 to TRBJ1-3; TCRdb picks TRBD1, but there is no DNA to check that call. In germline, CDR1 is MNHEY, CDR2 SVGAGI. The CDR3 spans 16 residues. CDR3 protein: CASSYRHRRSGNTIYF.

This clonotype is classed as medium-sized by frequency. CDR3: CASSVGFPGTEAFF. This rearrangement joins TRBV28 to TRBJ1-1; no DNA is available, so the TRBD1 call from TCRdb remains unchecked. CDR3 size: 14 residues. CDR1 and CDR2 (germline): MDHEN, SYDVKM.

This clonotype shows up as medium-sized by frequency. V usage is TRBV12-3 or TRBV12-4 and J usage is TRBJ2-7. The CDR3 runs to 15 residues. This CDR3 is CASSSSGTPAGEQYF.

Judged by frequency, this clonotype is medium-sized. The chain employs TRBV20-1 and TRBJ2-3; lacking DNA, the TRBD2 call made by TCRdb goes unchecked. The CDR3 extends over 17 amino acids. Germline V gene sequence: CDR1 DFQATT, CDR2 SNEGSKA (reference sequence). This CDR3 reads CSARVLGLAGVTDTQYF.

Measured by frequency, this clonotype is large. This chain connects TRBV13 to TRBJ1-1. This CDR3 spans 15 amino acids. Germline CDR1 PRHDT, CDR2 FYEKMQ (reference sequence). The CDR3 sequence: CASSYAGRANTEAFF.

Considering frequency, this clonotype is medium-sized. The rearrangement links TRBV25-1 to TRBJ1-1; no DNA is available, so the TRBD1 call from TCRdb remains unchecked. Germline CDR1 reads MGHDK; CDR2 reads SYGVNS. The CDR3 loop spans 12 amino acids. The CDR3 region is CASGQGGTEAFF. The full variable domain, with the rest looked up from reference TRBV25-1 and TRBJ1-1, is EADIYQTPRYLVIGTGKKITLECSQTMGHDKMYWYQQDPGMELHLIHYSYGVNSTEKGDLSSESTVSRIRTEHFPLTLESARPSHTSQYLCASGQGGTEAFFGQGTRLTVV.

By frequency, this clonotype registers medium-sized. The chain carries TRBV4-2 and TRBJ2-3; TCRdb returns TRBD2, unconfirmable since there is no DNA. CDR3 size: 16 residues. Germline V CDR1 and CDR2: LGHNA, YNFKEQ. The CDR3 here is CASSQERAGSLDTQYF.

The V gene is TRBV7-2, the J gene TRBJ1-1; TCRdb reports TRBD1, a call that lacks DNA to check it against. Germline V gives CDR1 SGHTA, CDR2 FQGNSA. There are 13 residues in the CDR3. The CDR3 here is CASSLAGATEAFF.

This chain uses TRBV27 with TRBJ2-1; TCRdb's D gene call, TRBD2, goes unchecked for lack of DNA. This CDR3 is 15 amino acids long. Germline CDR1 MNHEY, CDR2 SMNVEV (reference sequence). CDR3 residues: CASYSGTSAYNEQFF.

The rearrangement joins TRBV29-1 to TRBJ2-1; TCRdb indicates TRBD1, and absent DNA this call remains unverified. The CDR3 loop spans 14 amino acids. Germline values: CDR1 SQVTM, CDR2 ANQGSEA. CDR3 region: CSVLGTGGYNEQFF.

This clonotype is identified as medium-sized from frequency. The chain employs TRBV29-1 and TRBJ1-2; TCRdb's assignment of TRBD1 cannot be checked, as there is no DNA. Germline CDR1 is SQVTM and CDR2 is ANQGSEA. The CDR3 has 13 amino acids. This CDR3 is CSVPDKARYGYTF.

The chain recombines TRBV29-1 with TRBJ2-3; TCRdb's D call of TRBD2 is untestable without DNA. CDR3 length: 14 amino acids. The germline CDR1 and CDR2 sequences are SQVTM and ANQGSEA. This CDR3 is CSADLASRTDTQYF.

Here the CDR3 reads CASSLPGQGSYEQYF. The gene calls are TRBV5-4 and TRBJ2-7; the TCRdb call, TRBD1, lacks DNA for checking. Germline V gene data show CDR1 as SGHNT and CDR2 as YYREEE (reference sequence). CDR3 length equals 15 residues.

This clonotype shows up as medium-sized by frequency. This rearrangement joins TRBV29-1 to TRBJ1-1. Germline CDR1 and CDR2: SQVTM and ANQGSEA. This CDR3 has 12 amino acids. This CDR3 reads CSVNFGSTEAFF. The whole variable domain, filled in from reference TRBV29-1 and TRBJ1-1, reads SAVISQKPSRDICQRGTSLTIQCQVDSQVTMMFWYRQQPGQSLTLIATANQGSEATYESGFVIDKFPISRPNLTFSTLTVSNMSPEDSSIYLCSVNFGSTEAFFGQGTRLTVV.

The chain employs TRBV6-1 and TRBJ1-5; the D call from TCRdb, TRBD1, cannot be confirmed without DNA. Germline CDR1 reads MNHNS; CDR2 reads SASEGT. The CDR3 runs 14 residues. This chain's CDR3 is CASRTDIPNQPQHF.

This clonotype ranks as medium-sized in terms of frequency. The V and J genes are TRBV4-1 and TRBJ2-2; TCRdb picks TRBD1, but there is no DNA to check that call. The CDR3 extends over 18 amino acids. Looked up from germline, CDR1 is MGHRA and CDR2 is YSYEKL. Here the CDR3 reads CASSQEELSGGGNGELFF.

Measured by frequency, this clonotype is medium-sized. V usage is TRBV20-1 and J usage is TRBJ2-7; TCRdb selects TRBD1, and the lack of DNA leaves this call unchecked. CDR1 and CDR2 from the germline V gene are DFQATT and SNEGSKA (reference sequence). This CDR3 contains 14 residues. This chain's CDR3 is CSASRTGSSYEQYF.

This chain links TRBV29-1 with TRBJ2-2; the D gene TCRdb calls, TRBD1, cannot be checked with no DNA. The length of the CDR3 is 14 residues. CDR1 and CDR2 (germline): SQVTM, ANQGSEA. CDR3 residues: CSVAGLSNTGELFF.

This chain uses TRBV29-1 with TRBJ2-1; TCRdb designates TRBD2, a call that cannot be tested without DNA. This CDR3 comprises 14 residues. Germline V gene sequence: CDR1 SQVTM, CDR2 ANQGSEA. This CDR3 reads CSAPVGLAGSEQFF.

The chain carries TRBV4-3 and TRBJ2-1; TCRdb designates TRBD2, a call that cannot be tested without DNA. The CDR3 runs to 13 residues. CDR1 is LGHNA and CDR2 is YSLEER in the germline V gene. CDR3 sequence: CASSQDTRDEQFF.

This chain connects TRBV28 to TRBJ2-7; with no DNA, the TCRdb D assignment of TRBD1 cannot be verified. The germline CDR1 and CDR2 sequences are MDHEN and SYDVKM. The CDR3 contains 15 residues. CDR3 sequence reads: CASIPGQGYSYEQYF.

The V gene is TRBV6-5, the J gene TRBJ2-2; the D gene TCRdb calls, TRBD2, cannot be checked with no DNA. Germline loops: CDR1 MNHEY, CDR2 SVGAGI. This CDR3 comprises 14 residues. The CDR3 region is CASTSGSNTGELFF.